The 28 T cell receptor beta chains given below trace back to one sample, sequenced in a study of blood T cell repertoires in COVID-19. The repertoire was sequenced with immunoSEQ multiplex PCR; TCRdb's copy has only in-frame clones and lacks some. The sample includes approximately 270,000 clones, over 75% of them seen just once. Sequencing was performed on peripheral blood. The receptors here all came from a woman aged 70 to 79 with acute or convalescent COVID-19.

The V and J genes are TRBV2 and TRBJ1-2; 7 bases line up with TRBD1. The length of the CDR3 is 14 residues. In germline, CDR1 is SNHLY, CDR2 FYNNEI. Germline trimming cut 7 bases from V and 4 bases from J; bases unmatched to any gene: 9. CDR3 coding DNA: TGTGCCAGCATGGAGACAGGGCGGGTCTATGGCTACACCTTC. This encodes CASMETGRVYGYTF.

The rearrangement uses TRBV18 and TRBJ2-7, with D possibly matching TRBD2 (6 bases). The CDR3 is made up of 14 amino acids. Germline V lookup: CDR1 KGHSH, CDR2 LQKENI. V dropped 2 bases and J dropped 4 bases, with 12 bases sitting between them. CDR3 region: CASSPNSAGYEQYF. The DNA of the CDR3 is TGTGCCAGCTCACCAAACAGTGCGGGGTACGAGCAGTACTTC.

This clone was seen a few times. The chain carries TRBV2 and TRBJ2-3; 7 nucleotides line up with TRBD2. Germline V gene lookup returns CDR1 SNHLY and CDR2 FYNNEI. The CDR3 sequence is 14 residues long. V lost 4 bases to trimming and J lost 7 bases; unmatched junction nucleotides: 8. CDR3: CASSVGGGVNTQYF. Here the CDR3 DNA reads TGTGCCAGCAGTGTTGGTGGGGGGGTGAATACGCAGTATTTT.

This sequence joins TRBV27 and TRBJ1-5; 10 nucleotides match TRBD1. J was trimmed by 3 bases and V by 4 bases; bases with no gene match: 3. This CDR3 has 15 amino acids. The germline V gene encodes CDR1 MNHEY and CDR2 SMNVEV (reference sequence). CDR3 protein: CASSWTGGYNQPQHF. The CDR3 DNA reads TGTGCCAGCAGTTGGACAGGGGGGTACAATCAGCCCCAGCATTTT.

The rearrangement joins TRBV29-1 to TRBJ1-1; TRBD1 might be the D (5 bases). V dropped 6 bases and J dropped 6 bases, with 23 bases sitting between them. Germline CDR1 and CDR2: SQVTM and ANQGSEA. The CDR3 covers 15 residues. The CDR3 nucleotides read TGCAGCGTCGCCCGGGGGGGAACTCGGGGCGCTGAAGCTTTCTTT. Translating gives CSVARGGTRGAEAFF.

The CDR3 reads CASSPPSRVGYTF. CDR3 bases: TGTGCCAGCAGCCCCCCAAGCAGGGTGGGCTACACCTTC. The chain joins TRBV7-9 to TRBJ1-2; possibly TRBD1 for D (5 bases). This CDR3 has 13 amino acids. V was shortened by 5 bases and J by 8 bases, with 15 bases between the two germline ends. CDR1 and CDR2 (germline): SEHNR, FQNEAQ (reference sequence).

The V and J genes are TRBV10-3 and TRBJ2-3; D is perhaps TRBD2 (6 bases). Trimming cost V 6 bases and J 6 bases, with 16 bases left between them. The germline V gene has CDR1 ENHRY and CDR2 SYGVKD. CDR3 length: 14 residues. CDR3 residues: CAISSGTGRDTQYF. As DNA, the CDR3 is TGTGCCATCAGCTCCGGGACTGGGAGGGATACGCAGTATTTT.

This clone was seen more than once but under ten times. V and J are TRBV20-1 and TRBJ1-6, with a tentative D call TRBD1 (5 bases). The germline V gene has CDR1 DFQATT and CDR2 SNEGSKA (reference sequence). V was shortened by 3 bases and J by 7 bases, with 13 bases between the two germline ends. The CDR3 spans 14 residues. CDR3 residues: CSASVRVNNSPLHF. The CDR3 DNA reads TGCAGTGCTAGTGTCAGGGTGAACAATTCACCCCTCCACTTT.

The V and J genes are TRBV27 and TRBJ2-7; no definite D call. Trimming removed 3 bases at V and 3 bases at J, with 6 bases between. The germline V gene has CDR1 MNHEY and CDR2 SMNVEV (reference sequence). The CDR3 extends over 12 amino acids. DNA for the CDR3: TGTGCCAGCAGTTTTATCGGCTACGAGCAGTACTTC. It encodes CASSFIGYEQYF.

This sequence joins TRBV6-6 and TRBJ1-4; 9 nucleotides agree with TRBD1. The germline gives CDR1 MNHNY, CDR2 SVGAGI (reference sequence). Trimming took 5 bases from V and 9 from J; bases not matched to a gene: 10. The CDR3 runs to 15 residues. CDR3 amino acids: CASSGSGQGPKKLFF. The CDR3 region has the DNA TGTGCCAGCAGTGGATCGGGACAGGGCCCCAAAAAACTGTTTTTT.

The DNA of the CDR3 is TGCGCCAGCAGCCAAGGACCTACAGCCACCGGGGAGCTGTTTTTT. Its translation is CASSQGPTATGELFF. The V and J genes are TRBV4-1 and TRBJ2-2; D is unclear. The CDR3 is 15 residues long. The V end lost 1 base, the J end lost 4 bases, and 10 bases lay between the germline ends. The germline gives CDR1 MGHRA, CDR2 YSYEKL.

This clone was counted only a few times. The chain joins TRBV6-1 to TRBJ1-1, with no clear D. This CDR3 has 13 amino acids. Germline values: CDR1 MNHNS, CDR2 SASEGT. V lost 0 bases to trimming and J lost 10 bases, with 12 bases between them. The CDR3 loop reads CASSEAGGFTAFF. As DNA, the CDR3 is TGTGCCAGCAGTGAAGCGGGAGGGTTTACAGCTTTCTTT.

The V call is TRBV12-3 or TRBV12-4, the J call TRBJ2-1; tentative D call: TRBD1 (6 bases). The CDR3 spans 12 residues. Trimming stripped 5 bases from V and 13 bases from J, with 15 bases between. This CDR3 reads CASSRPLGTQFF. CDR3 coding DNA: TGTGCCAGCAGTCGCCCTCTCGGGACACAGTTCTTC.

V and J are TRBV5-1 and TRBJ2-3; 12 bases line up with TRBD2. Trimming took 0 bases from V and 2 from J; bases not matched to a gene: 7. This CDR3 is built from 18 residues. Per germline, CDR1 SGHRS and CDR2 YFSETQ. CDR3 coding DNA: TGCGCCAGCAGCTTGGCCAGGACTAGCGGGGAGGTCACAGATACGCAGTATTTT. This codes for CASSLARTSGEVTDTQYF.

This clone has just one count. The CDR3 sequence is CASSASTESPLHF. The CDR3 nucleotides read TGTGCCAGCAGCGCGAGCACCGAATCACCCCTCCACTTT. The V gene is TRBV2, the J gene TRBJ1-6; D unresolved. The CDR3 sequence is 13 residues long. Trimming pared 6 bases from V and 10 bases from J, leaving 13 bases between. Germline V gene lookup returns CDR1 SNHLY and CDR2 FYNNEI. The full variable domain, its missing parts supplied by reference TRBV2 and TRBJ1-6, is EPEVTQTPSHQVTQMGQEVILRCVPISNHLYFYWYRQILGQKVEFLVSFYNNEISEKSEIFDDQFSVERPDGSNFTLKIRSTKLEDSAMYFCASSASTESPLHFGNGTRLTVT.

The CDR3 loop reads CASSERGGDGYTF. The DNA for the CDR3 is TGTGCCAGCAGTGAAAGGGGTGGGGATGGCTACACCTTC. The rearrangement links TRBV2 to TRBJ1-2; weak D call: TRBD1 (5 bases). The CDR3 is 13 amino acids. Trimming took 2 bases from V and 6 from J, leaving 10 bases between them. Germline V gene data show CDR1 as SNHLY and CDR2 as FYNNEI. Supplemented by reference TRBV2 and TRBJ1-2, the full variable domain reads EPEVTQTPSHQVTQMGQEVILRCVPISNHLYFYWYRQILGQKVEFLVSFYNNEISEKSEIFDDQFSVERPDGSNFTLKIRSTKLEDSAMYFCASSERGGDGYTFGSGTRLTVV.

V and J are TRBV19 and TRBJ1-2; no clear D. From germline, CDR1 is LNHDA and CDR2 SQIVND (reference sequence). CDR3 size: 13 residues. V lost 4 bases to trimming and J lost 8 bases, with 14 bases between them. The CDR3 bases are TGTGCCAGTAGTAACGATTGGTGGAGCGGCTACACCTTC. Its translation: CASSNDWWSGYTF.

The table lists this clone with a count of one. V and J are TRBV18 and TRBJ2-5, with D tentatively TRBD1 (7 bases). V shed 6 bases and J shed 5 bases, with 19 bases lying between them. This CDR3 has 15 residues. Per germline, CDR1 KGHSH and CDR2 LQKENI. The CDR3 is CASSPSQGGRETQYF. DNA of the CDR3: TGTGCCAGCTCCCCCTCTCAGGGGGGTAGGGAGACCCAGTACTTC.

The chain links TRBV5-1 to TRBJ1-5; 7 bases fit TRBD1. The CDR3 is 14 amino acids. V shed 4 bases, J shed 5 bases, and the junction held 6 bases outside the gene matches. Germline-derived CDR1 and CDR2 are SGHRS and YFSETQ. CDR3 in amino acids: CASSEGTDYQPQHF. The CDR3 DNA follows: TGCGCCAGCAGCGAAGGGACAGATTATCAGCCCCAGCATTTT.

A single count supports this clone. The chain has TRBV3-1 (or the pseudogene TRBV3-2) and TRBJ2-7, with TRBD2 identical over 9 bases. Germline CDR1 and CDR2: LGHDT and YNNKEL (reference sequence). The CDR3 is 14 amino acids. V dropped 0 bases and J dropped 6; count of bases not matched to a gene: 3. The CDR3 region has the DNA TGTGCCAGCAGCCAAGATGCGGGGGGGCGCGAGCAGTACTTC. As protein: CASSQDAGGREQYF.

The J gene is TRBJ1-2, the V gene TRBV25-1; maybe TRBD1 (5 bases). Germline CDR1 is MGHDK and CDR2 is SYGVNS. CDR3 length: 17 amino acids. V was shortened by 0 bases and J by 4 bases, with 18 bases between the two germline ends. The CDR3 region is CASSEYGRRGFGYGYTF. The CDR3 region has the DNA TGTGCCAGCAGTGAATACGGAAGACGGGGGTTCGGCTATGGCTACACCTTC.

The gene calls are TRBV6-5 and TRBJ2-5; 9 bases match TRBD2. The CDR3 is made up of 15 amino acids. V shed 6 bases and J 5 bases; nucleotides not matched to a gene: 10. Germline V gives CDR1 MNHEY, CDR2 SVGAGI. The DNA for the CDR3 is TGTGCCAGCAGATTCAAGCGGGGGGCCCCGGAGACCCAGTACTTC. As protein: CASRFKRGAPETQYF.

The rearrangement links TRBV19 to TRBJ2-7, with D uncertain. V was pared by 6 bases and J by 2 bases, with 8 bases between. The germline V gene encodes CDR1 LNHDA and CDR2 SQIVND (reference sequence). This CDR3 has 12 amino acids. CDR3 residues: CASSESAYEQYF. In DNA form, the CDR3 reads TGTGCCAGTAGCGAATCGGCCTACGAGCAGTACTTC.

This sequence joins TRBV3-1 (or the pseudogene TRBV3-2) and TRBJ1-2, with a possible D match to TRBD1 (5 bases). Trimming removed 3 bases from V and 7 bases from J, with 9 bases in between. This CDR3 is built from 12 residues. Looked up from germline, CDR1 is LGHDT and CDR2 is YNNKEL (reference sequence). Here the CDR3 reads CASSHREAGYTF. The CDR3 nucleotides read TGTGCCAGCAGCCACAGGGAGGCTGGCTACACCTTC.

The CDR3 coding sequence is TGCGCCAGCAGCCAAGGTCGACAGGGAAGCCGCTACGAGCAGTACTTC. As protein: CASSQGRQGSRYEQYF. V usage is TRBV4-1 and J usage is TRBJ2-7, with 7 bases aligning to TRBD1. CDR3 length: 16 residues. Germline assignment: CDR1 MGHRA and CDR2 YSYEKL. The J segment lost 3 bases and the V segment lost 1 base, leaving 9 bases of the junction unmatched.

The chain is built from TRBV9 and TRBJ2-3, with 10 bases identical to TRBD1. Trimming cost V 7 bases and J 7 bases; bases outside gene matches: 12. CDR3 length equals 15 residues. Germline values: CDR1 SGDLS, CDR2 YYNGEE. CDR3 residues: CASRPSGTGVNTQYF. For the CDR3, the DNA is TGTGCCAGCCGACCCTCCGGGACAGGGGTCAATACGCAGTATTTT.

This clone was seen only a few times. DNA for the CDR3: TGTGCCATCAGTGAGACCGGGACAGTTGCTGAGGAACTGTTTTTT. Protein: CAISETGTVAEELFF. The chain uses TRBV10-3 and TRBJ1-4, with TRBD1 identical over 7 bases. The CDR3 is made up of 15 amino acids. Germline loops: CDR1 ENHRY, CDR2 SYGVKD. V trimming: 2 bases; J trimming: 12 bases; junction bases outside the gene matches: 12.

The V gene is TRBV5-1, the J gene TRBJ2-3; the match to TRBD2 covers 11 bases. CDR1 SGHRS and CDR2 YFSETQ come from the germline V gene. Trimming removed 5 bases from V and 4 bases from J; junction bases left unmatched: 3. The CDR3 loop spans 14 amino acids. The CDR3 spells CASRTSGVSDTQYF. The CDR3 coding sequence is TGCGCCAGCAGGACTAGCGGGGTATCAGATACGCAGTATTTT.